Below, one TCR beta chain is given with its context. What it binds is unknown. With no exception, relapse followed autologous stem cell transplantation in all patients, and brentuximab vedotin exposure varied. The sample belongs to a study of PD-1 blockade in classical Hodgkin lymphoma. Looked up from germline, CDR1 is SGHRS and CDR2 is YFSETQ. This CDR3 is 13 amino acids long. V shed 7 bases and J 7 bases; nucleotides not matched to a gene: 9. The protocol was immunoSEQ multiplex PCR, while the TCRdb copy is restricted to in-frame clones and leaves out a portion. The top ten clones hold roughly a quarter of a sample with about 20,000 clones, approximately 73% of them seen once. Study results and limitations: Relapsed/refractory patients reportedly had lower baseline diversity than newly diagnosed patients.

The genes are TRBV5-1 and TRBJ2-7, with 9 nucleotides matching TRBD1. The sample here was peripheral blood mononuclear cells (PBMCs), taken before the second cycle of nivolumab. The TCR was taken from a human donor with classical Hodgkin lymphoma. CDR3: CASAGTGYREQYF. CDR3 DNA: TGCGCCAGCGCCGGGACAGGGTATAGGGAGCAGTACTTC.